These T cell receptor beta chains were read from a single sample in a study of blood T cell repertoires in COVID-19. Clones were sequenced by immunoSEQ multiplex PCR, and TCRdb holds only the in-frame ones, with some missing. The sample carries about 120,000 clones, 70% to 90% recorded once. The sequenced sample consisted of peripheral blood. The receptors stem from a man younger than 40 with acute or convalescent COVID-19. CDR3s leave out the opening cysteine and the closing phenylalanine or tryptophan.

TRBJ1-3	TRBV9	ASSVGQGLGNTIY
TRBJ1-6	TRBV3-1/TRBV3-2	ASSQLQAFYNSPLH
TRBJ2-5	TRBV19	ASIGGFGTQY
TRBJ2-7	TRBV7-2	ASSRTGQGGAYEQY
TRBJ2-1	TRBV11-1	ASKTGSSSYNEQF
TRBJ2-1	TRBV27	AVWNDRAYEQF
TRBJ1-5	TRBV20-1	SASDERLVSQPQH
TRBJ1-6	TRBV6-4	ASSEDRGGNSPLH
TRBJ1-1	TRBV7-9	ASSTGSLVNTEAF
TRBJ2-2	TRBV11-3	ASSLDGIGELF
TRBJ2-1	TRBV4-3	ASSRNQGTGSYNEQF
TRBJ1-2	TRBV6-5	ASSSRGYYGYT
TRBJ2-7	TRBV20-1	SARSGHEQY
TRBJ1-6	TRBV7-9	ASSYTAGNSPLH
TRBJ2-3	TRBV19	ASSPEGGADTQY
TRBJ1-3	TRBV30	AWSRGVSGNTIY
TRBJ1-6	TRBV7-2	ASSPRGSQNNSPLH
TRBJ1-5	TRBV28	ASSSQLSFQPQH
TRBJ2-2	TRBV10-3	AISERGREGGELF
TRBJ1-1	TRBV6-5	ATPTGLYGEAF
TRBJ1-4	TRBV6-5	ASSYQTDPNEKLF
TRBJ1-2	TRBV19	ASNRQGGYGYT
TRBJ1-3	TRBV7-8	ASSYLAGGAGVDTIY
TRBJ1-5	TRBV21-1	ASSIPGTDYSNQPQH
TRBJ2-2	TRBV2	ASRRGQVETGELF
TRBJ2-5	TRBV29-1	SVGQSQETQY
TRBJ1-1	TRBV30	AWSDRGEAF
TRBJ2-7	TRBV11-1	ASSSRHEQY
TRBJ1-3	TRBV11-1	ASSSGAASGNTIY
TRBJ1-1	TRBV9	ASSVGGQGIAF
TRBJ2-3	TRBV19	ASSLTSGSGERADTQY
TRBJ1-6	TRBV4-1	ASSYGQGGSPLH
TRBJ2-1	TRBV6-5	ASSRHPRGEQF
TRBJ2-3	TRBV30	AWSAGGRETDTQY
TRBJ1-6	TRBV10-2	ASNGGNRLPLH
TRBJ2-1	TRBV10-3	AISLDREPYNEQF
TRBJ2-4	TRBV7-2	ASSLRNRGNIQY
TRBJ1-3	TRBV19	ASLMSRKSGNTIY
TRBJ1-2	TRBV2	ASSPSVDGNYGYT
TRBJ2-2	TRBV7-7	ASSPRGSGTGELF
TRBJ2-3	TRBV29-1	SVHASGSGNTQY
TRBJ1-6	TRBV3-1/TRBV3-2	ASNRQPDNSPLH
TRBJ2-1	TRBV7-9	ASSPRLAGDLYNEQF